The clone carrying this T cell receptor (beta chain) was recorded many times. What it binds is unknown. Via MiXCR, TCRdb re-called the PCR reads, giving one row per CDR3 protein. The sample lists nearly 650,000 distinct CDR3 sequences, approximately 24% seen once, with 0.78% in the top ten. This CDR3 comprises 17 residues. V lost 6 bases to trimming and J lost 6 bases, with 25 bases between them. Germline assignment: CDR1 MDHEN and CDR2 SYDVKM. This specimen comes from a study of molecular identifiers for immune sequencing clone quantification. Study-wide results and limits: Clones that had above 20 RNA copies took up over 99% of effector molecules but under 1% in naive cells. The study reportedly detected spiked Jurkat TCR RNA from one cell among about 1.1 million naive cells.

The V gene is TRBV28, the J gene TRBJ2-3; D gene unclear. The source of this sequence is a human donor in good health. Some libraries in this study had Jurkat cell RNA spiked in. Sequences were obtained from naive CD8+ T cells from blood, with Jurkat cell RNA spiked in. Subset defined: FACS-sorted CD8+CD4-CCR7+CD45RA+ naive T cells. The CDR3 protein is CASRPRTRQFYQDTQYF. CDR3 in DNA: TGTGCCAGCAGACCTAGAACAAGACAATTCTATCAGGATACGCAGTATTTT.